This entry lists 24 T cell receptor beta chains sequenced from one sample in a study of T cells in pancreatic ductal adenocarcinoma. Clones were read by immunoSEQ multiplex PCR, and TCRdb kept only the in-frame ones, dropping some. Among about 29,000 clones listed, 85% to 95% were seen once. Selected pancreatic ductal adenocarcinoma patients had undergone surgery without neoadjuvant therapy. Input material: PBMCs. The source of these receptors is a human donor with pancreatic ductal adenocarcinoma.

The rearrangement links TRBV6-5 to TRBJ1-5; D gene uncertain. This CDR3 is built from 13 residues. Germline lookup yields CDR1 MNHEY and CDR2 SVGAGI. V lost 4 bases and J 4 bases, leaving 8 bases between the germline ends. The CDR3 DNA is TGTGCCAGCAGTTCCGGCTCTAATCAGCCCCAGCATTTT. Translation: CASSSGSNQPQHF.

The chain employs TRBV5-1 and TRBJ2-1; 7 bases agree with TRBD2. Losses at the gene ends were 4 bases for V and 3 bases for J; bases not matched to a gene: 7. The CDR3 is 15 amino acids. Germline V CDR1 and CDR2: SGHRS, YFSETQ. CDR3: CASSPSGEFYNEQFF. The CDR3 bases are TGCGCCAGCAGCCCTAGCGGAGAGTTCTACAATGAGCAGTTCTTC.

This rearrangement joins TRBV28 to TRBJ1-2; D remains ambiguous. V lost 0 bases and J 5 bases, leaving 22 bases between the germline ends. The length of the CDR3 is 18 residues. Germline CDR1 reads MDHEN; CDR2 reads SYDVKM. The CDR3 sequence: CASSLWYSSRSAGYGYTF. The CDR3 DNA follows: TGTGCCAGCAGTTTATGGTACAGTTCAAGATCAGCAGGATATGGCTACACCTTC.

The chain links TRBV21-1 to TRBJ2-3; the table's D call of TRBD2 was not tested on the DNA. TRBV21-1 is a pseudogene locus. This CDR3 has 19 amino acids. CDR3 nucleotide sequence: TGTGCCAGCAGTTCTATTGGGACTAGCGGGAGAAAAAGCACAGATACGCAGTATTTT. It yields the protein CASSSIGTSGRKSTDTQYF.

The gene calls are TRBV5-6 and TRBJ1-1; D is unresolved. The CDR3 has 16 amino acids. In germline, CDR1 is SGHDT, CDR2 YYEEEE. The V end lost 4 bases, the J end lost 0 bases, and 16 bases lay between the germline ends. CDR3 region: CASSPKRQHMNTEAFF. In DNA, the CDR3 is TGTGCCAGCAGCCCAAAGAGGCAGCACATGAACACTGAAGCTTTCTTT. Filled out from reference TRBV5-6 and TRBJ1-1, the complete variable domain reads DAGVTQSPTHLIKTRGQQVTLRCSPKSGHDTVSWYQQALGQGPQFIFQYYEEEERQRGNFPDRFSGHQFPNYSSELNVNALLLGDSALYLCASSPKRQHMNTEAFFGQGTRLTVV.

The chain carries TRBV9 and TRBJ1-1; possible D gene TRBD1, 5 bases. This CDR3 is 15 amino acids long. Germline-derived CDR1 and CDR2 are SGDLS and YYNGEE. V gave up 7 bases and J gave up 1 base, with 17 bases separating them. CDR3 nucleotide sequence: TGTGCCAGCTCAACTCACCCAGGGCCGAACACTGAAGCTTTCTTT. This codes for CASSTHPGPNTEAFF.

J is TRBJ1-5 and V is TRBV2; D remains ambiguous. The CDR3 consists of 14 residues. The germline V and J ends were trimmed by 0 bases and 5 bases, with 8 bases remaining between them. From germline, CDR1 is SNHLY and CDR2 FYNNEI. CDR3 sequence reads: CASSEATEDQPQHF. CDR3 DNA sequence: TGTGCCAGCAGTGAAGCGACGGAAGATCAGCCCCAGCATTTT. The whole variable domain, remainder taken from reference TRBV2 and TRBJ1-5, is EPEVTQTPSHQVTQMGQEVILRCVPISNHLYFYWYRQILGQKVEFLVSFYNNEISEKSEIFDDQFSVERPDGSNFTLKIRSTKLEDSAMYFCASSEATEDQPQHFGDGTRLSIL.

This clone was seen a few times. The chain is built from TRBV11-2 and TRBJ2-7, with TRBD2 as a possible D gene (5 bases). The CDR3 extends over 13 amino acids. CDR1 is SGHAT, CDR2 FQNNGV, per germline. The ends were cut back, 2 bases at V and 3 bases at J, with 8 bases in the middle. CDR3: CASSLRDNYEQYF. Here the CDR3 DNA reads TGTGCCAGCAGCTTACGGGATAACTACGAGCAGTACTTC.

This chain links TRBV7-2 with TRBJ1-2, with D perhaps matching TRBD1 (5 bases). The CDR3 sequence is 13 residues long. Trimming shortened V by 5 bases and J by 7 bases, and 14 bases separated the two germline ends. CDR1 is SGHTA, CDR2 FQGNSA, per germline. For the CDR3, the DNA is TGTGCCAGCAGCCCCGGGACCGTACGTGGCTACACCTTC. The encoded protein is CASSPGTVRGYTF.

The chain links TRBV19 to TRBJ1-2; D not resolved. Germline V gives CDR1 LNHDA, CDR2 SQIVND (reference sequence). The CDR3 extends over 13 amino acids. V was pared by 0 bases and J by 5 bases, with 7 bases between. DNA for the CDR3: TGTGCCAGTAGTATAGACACTAGATATGGCTACACCTTC. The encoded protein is CASSIDTRYGYTF.

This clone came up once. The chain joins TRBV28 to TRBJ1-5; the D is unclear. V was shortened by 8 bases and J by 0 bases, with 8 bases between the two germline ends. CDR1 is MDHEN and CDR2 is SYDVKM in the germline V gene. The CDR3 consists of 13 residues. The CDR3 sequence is CASGQASNQPQHF. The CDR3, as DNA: TGTGCCAGCGGTCAAGCTAGCAATCAGCCCCAGCATTTT. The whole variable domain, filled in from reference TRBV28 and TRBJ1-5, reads DVKVTQSSRYLVKRTGEKVFLECVQDMDHENMFWYRQDPGLGLRLIYFSYDVKMKEKGDIPEGYSVSREKKERFSLILESASTNQTSMYLCASGQASNQPQHFGDGTRLSIL.

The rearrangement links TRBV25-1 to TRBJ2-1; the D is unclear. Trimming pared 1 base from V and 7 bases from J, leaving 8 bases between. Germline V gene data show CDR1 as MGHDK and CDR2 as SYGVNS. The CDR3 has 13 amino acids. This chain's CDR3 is CASSELDGNEQFF. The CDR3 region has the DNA TGTGCCAGCAGTGAATTGGACGGGAATGAGCAGTTCTTC. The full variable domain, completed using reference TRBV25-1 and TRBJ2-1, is EADIYQTPRYLVIGTGKKITLECSQTMGHDKMYWYQQDPGMELHLIHYSYGVNSTEKGDLSSESTVSRIRTEHFPLTLESARPSHTSQYLCASSELDGNEQFFGPGTRLTVL.

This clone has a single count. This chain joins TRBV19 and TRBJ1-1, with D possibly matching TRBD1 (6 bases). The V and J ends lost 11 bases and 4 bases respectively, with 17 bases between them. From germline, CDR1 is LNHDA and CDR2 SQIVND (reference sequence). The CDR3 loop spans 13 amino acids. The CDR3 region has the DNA TGTGCCGTCATCCGGGGGCGACCCACTGAAGCTTTCTTT. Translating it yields CAVIRGRPTEAFF.

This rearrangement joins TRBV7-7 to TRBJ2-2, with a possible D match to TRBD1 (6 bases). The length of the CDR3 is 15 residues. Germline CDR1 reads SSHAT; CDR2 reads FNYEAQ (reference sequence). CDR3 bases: TGTGCTAGCGCCAGGGGCGGAGGATACACCGGGGAGCTGTTTTTT. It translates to CASARGGGYTGELFF.

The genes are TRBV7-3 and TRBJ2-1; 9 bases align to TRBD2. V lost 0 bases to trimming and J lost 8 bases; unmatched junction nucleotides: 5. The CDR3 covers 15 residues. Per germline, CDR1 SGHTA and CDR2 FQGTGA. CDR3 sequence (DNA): TGTGCCAGCAGCTTAACGAGGACTAGCGTCCATGAGCAGTTCTTC. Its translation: CASSLTRTSVHEQFF.

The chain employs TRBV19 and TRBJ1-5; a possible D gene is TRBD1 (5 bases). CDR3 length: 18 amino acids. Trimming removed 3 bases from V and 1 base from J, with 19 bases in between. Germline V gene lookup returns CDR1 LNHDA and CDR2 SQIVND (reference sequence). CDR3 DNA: TGTGCCAGTAGTATCCTCGGGTTTAAGGGGTTAAGCAATCAGCCCCAGCATTTT. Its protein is CASSILGFKGLSNQPQHF. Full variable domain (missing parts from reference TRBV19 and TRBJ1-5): DGGITQSPKYLFRKEGQNVTLSCEQNLNHDAMYWYRQDPGQGLRLIYYSQIVNDFQKGDIAEGYSVSREKKESFPLTVTSAQKNPTAFYLCASSILGFKGLSNQPQHFGDGTRLSIL.

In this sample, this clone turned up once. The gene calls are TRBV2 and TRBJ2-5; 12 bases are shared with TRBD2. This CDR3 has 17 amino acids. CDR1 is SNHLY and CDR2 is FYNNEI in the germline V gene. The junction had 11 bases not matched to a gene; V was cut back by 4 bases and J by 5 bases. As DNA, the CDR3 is TGTGCCAGCAGTGCCTCTAGCGGGAGGGCCGTGGGGGAGACCCAGTACTTC. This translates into CASSASSGRAVGETQYF. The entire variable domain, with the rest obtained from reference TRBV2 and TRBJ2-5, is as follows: EPEVTQTPSHQVTQMGQEVILRCVPISNHLYFYWYRQILGQKVEFLVSFYNNEISEKSEIFDDQFSVERPDGSNFTLKIRSTKLEDSAMYFCASSASSGRAVGETQYFGPGTRLLVL.

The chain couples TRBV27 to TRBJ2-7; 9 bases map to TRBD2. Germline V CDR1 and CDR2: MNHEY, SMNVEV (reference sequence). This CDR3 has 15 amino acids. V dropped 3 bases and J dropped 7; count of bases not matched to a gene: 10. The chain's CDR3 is CASSFQGSGSGEQYF. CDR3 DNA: TGTGCCAGCAGTTTTCAAGGTAGCGGGAGTGGGGAGCAGTACTTC.

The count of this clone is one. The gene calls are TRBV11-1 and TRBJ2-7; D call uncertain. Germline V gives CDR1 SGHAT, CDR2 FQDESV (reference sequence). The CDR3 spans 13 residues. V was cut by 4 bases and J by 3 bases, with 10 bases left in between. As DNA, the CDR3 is TGTGCCAGCAGCTACGACTCTCTCTACGAGCAGTACTTC. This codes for CASSYDSLYEQYF.

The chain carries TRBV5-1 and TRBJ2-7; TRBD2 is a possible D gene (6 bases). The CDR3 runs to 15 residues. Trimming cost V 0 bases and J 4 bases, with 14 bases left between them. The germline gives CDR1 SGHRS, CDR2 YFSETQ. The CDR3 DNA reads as TGCGCCAGCAGCTTGGTAGGAGGGGATAGGTACGAGCAGTACTTC. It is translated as CASSLVGGDRYEQYF.

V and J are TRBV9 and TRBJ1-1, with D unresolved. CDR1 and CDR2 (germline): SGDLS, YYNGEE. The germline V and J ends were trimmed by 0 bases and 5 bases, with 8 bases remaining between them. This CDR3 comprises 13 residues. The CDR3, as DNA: TGTGCCAGCAGCGTAGCTCAAACTACTGAAGCTTTCTTT. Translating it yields CASSVAQTTEAFF.

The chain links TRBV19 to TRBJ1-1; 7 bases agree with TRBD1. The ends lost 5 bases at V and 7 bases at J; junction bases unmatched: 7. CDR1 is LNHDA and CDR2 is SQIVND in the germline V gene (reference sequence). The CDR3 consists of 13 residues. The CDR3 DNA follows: TGTGCCAGTAGTGCGTGGACAGGCGATGAAGCTTTCTTT. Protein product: CASSAWTGDEAFF.

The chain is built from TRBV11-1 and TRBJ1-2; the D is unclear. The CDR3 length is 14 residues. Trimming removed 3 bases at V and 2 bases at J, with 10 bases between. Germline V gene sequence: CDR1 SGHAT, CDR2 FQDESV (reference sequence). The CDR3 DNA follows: TGTGCCAGCAGCTTGGGAACCGGAAACTATGGCTACACCTTC. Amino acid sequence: CASSLGTGNYGYTF.

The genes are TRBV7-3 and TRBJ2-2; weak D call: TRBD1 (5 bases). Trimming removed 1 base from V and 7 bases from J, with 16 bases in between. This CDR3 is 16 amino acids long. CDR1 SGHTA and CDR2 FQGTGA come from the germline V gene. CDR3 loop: CASSLNPFGANGELFF. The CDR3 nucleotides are TGTGCCAGCAGCTTAAATCCGTTTGGGGCGAACGGGGAGCTGTTTTTT.